This T cell receptor beta chain derives from a study of blood T cell repertoires in COVID-19. About the study: T cells, B-cell-depleted T cells, or PBMCs provided the cDNA or gDNA that served as material.

Concerning this clone itself: The same CDR3 also results from other DNA sequences found in this sample.

Methods used by the authors: It was from reference gene primer amplification that nucleated cell counts were estimated. TCRdb's table, derived via immunoSEQ multiplex PCR, lists solely in-frame clones and lacks some. The V and J calls and the clone size are those of that table, but D and trimming were determined from the DNA. This table has some 140,000 clones, roughly four fifths appearing once. This TCR was recovered from a man of 80 years or more with acute or convalescent COVID-19. The material sequenced was peripheral blood.

The CDR3 DNA is TGTGCCAGCAGTGAACGAGGTAATGGCTACACCTTC. Protein sequence: CASSERGNGYTF. The rearrangement uses TRBV6-1 and TRBJ1-2; D remains ambiguous. Per the germline V gene, CDR1 is MNHNS and CDR2 is SASEGT. The CDR3 spans 12 residues. V was trimmed by 2 bases and J by 6 bases, leaving 7 bases between them.